This TCR beta chain was observed in a study of T cells in Graves' hyperthyroidism and ophthalmopathy. The wider study: Peripheral blood was acquired at first diagnosis, ahead of any therapy whatsoever. Study outcomes and limitations: Ophthalmopathy, which appeared later, was predicted by the model a median 6.5 months before onset.

TCR beta CDR3 regions were amplified from RNA. HTBI primers were employed in a first-round RT-PCR of the TCR CDR3. TCRdb analysed the multiplex PCR reads with MiXCR anew, one entry per CDR3 protein. The sample holds roughly 380,000 distinct CDR3 sequences; about a fifth are singletons and the top ten take about 4%. This CDR3 region has 15 residues. The germline V gene encodes CDR1 SNHLY and CDR2 FYNNEI. V shed 6 bases and J shed 8 bases, with 23 bases lying between them. With regard to this clonotype: The antigen is unknown.

The chain links TRBV2 to TRBJ2-7; D possibly uses TRBD1 or TRBD2 (5 bases each). The receptor's source is a young woman with Graves' hyperthyroidism. Sequenced: blood. Here the CDR3 DNA reads TGTGCCAGCAGACCCCTCCGGGGACCCATCTCCCAGCAGTACTTC. Protein product: CASRPLRGPISQQYF.